The 15 T cell receptor beta chains given below trace back to one sample, sequenced in a study of cytomegalovirus exposure and HLA in healthy donors. With 60 Vbeta and 13 Jbeta primers, the PCR was carried out. Using immunoSEQ multiplex PCR, the repertoire was profiled, and TCRdb retains in-frame clones only, with some absent. Of roughly 120,000 clones listed, approximately 80% are singletons. The material sequenced was PBMCs. The receptors were gathered from a woman aged 30 to 39 in good health and CMV-seronegative.

The chain couples TRBV11-2 to TRBJ1-1, with D possibly TRBD1 on 5 matching bases. This CDR3 is built from 14 residues. In germline, CDR1 is SGHAT, CDR2 FQNNGV. The V and J ends lost 6 bases and 0 bases respectively, with 11 bases between them. The CDR3 DNA follows: TGTGCCAGCAGAAAGACGGACATGAACACTGAAGCTTTCTTT. Its translation: CASRKTDMNTEAFF.

The chain carries TRBV10-3 and TRBJ1-1, with D perhaps TRBD1 (5 bases). Trimming took off 7 bases at V and 7 bases at J, with 19 bases between the two ends. CDR3 length equals 14 residues. Germline-derived CDR1 and CDR2 are ENHRY and SYGVKD. CDR3 residues: CAITRDGREVEAFF. The CDR3 DNA sequence: TGTGCCATCACCAGAGACGGCAGGGAGGTTGAAGCTTTCTTT.

Only a few counts were recorded for this clone. The rearrangement uses TRBV5-4 and TRBJ2-5; 10 positions match TRBD1. The ends lost 3 bases at V and 7 bases at J; junction bases unmatched: 9. The CDR3 loop spans 15 amino acids. Germline CDR1 and CDR2: SGHNT and YYREEE (reference sequence). CDR3 bases: TGTGCCAGCAGCTCGAGTATGGGGACAGGGGCGACCCAGTACTTC. It specifies CASSSSMGTGATQYF.

This clone has only one observation. The chain combines TRBV25-1 with TRBJ2-7; TRBD1 aligns across 8 bases. Germline V CDR1 and CDR2: MGHDK, SYGVNS. Trimming took 4 bases from V and 7 from J; bases not matched to a gene: 21. This CDR3 spans 18 amino acids. The CDR3 sequence is CASSGTGTPYGFKVEQYF. In DNA, the CDR3 is TGTGCCAGCAGTGGGACAGGGACCCCTTATGGCTTTAAGGTGGAGCAGTACTTC.

The chain couples TRBV7-2 to TRBJ2-1, with D uncertain. The length of the CDR3 is 15 residues. Germline CDR1 is SGHTA and CDR2 is FQGNSA. Trimming took 3 bases from V and 9 from J, leaving 18 bases between them. DNA for the CDR3: TGTGCCAGCAGCTTCTATGGTGACCCGGGTGGTGAGCAGTTCTTC. Its protein is CASSFYGDPGGEQFF. Filled out from reference TRBV7-2 and TRBJ2-1, the complete variable domain reads GAGVSQSPSNKVTEKGKDVELRCDPISGHTALYWYRQSLGQGLEFLIYFQGNSAPDKSGLPSDRFSAERTGGSVSTLTIQRTQQEDSAVYLCASSFYGDPGGEQFFGPGTRLTVL.

J is TRBJ2-2 and V is TRBV28, with D unresolved. The CDR3 sequence is 13 residues long. The V end lost 8 bases, the J end lost 3 bases, and 10 bases lay between the germline ends. CDR1 and CDR2 from the germline V gene are MDHEN and SYDVKM. CDR3 nucleotide sequence: TGTGCCAGCGGGCCCCCCGACACCGGGGAGCTGTTTTTT. Encoded protein: CASGPPDTGELFF.

The chain recombines TRBV12-5 with TRBJ2-5; D is possibly TRBD2 (5 bases). V gave up 3 bases and J gave up 1 base, with 15 bases separating them. The CDR3 has 16 amino acids. Germline V lookup: CDR1 LGHNT, CDR2 FRNRAP. Written as DNA, the CDR3 is TGTGCTAGTGGTTTTCGGGGAGAGGGATTCCAAGAGACCCAGTACTTC. Residues: CASGFRGEGFQETQYF.

This rearrangement joins TRBV28 to TRBJ1-3; possibly TRBD1 for D (5 bases). CDR1 and CDR2 (germline): MDHEN, SYDVKM. The CDR3 is 14 amino acids. Here the CDR3 reads CVSGDLRRGNTIYF. CDR3 in DNA: TGTGTCTCGGGGGACCTACGAAGGGGAAACACCATATATTTT. The full variable domain, completed using reference TRBV28 and TRBJ1-3, is DVKVTQSSRYLVKRTGEKVFLECVQDMDHENMFWYRQDPGLGLRLIYFSYDVKMKEKGDIPEGYSVSREKKERFSLILESASTNQTSMYLCVSGDLRRGNTIYFGEGSWLTVV.

The chain couples TRBV7-9 to TRBJ1-1; D is ambiguous. The CDR3 consists of 15 residues. Germline values: CDR1 SEHNR, CDR2 FQNEAQ (reference sequence). Between the trimmed V and J ends, which lost 5 bases and 4 bases, there was a span of 17 bases. CDR3 residues: CASSLRRRAGTEAFF. In DNA, the CDR3 is TGTGCCAGCAGCCTTCGGAGGAGGGCAGGCACTGAAGCTTTCTTT.

The chain has TRBV4-1 and TRBJ1-1; D might be TRBD1 (6 bases). CDR1 MGHRA and CDR2 YSYEKL come from the germline V gene. V lost 1 base to trimming and J lost 4 bases, with 22 bases between them. CDR3 length: 18 residues. The CDR3 sequence: CASSQGLLRRGAGTEAFF. CDR3 DNA: TGCGCCAGCAGCCAAGGACTTCTCCGCAGGGGCGCGGGCACTGAAGCTTTCTTT.

The gene calls are TRBV2 and TRBJ1-5, with unresolved D. The germline V gene has CDR1 SNHLY and CDR2 FYNNEI. The germline V and J ends were trimmed by 8 bases and 1 base, with 9 bases remaining between them. The CDR3 extends over 13 amino acids. CDR3 sequence: CASSGMSNQPQHF. DNA of the CDR3: TGTGCCAGCTCGGGGATGAGCAATCAGCCCCAGCATTTT.

V is TRBV18 and J is TRBJ2-1, with D possibly TRBD2 on 6 matching bases. V shed 5 bases and J shed 4 bases, with 12 bases lying between them. Germline V gene data show CDR1 as KGHSH and CDR2 as LQKENI. This CDR3 is built from 14 residues. CDR3: CASSVSGRYNEQFF. The DNA for the CDR3 is TGTGCCAGCTCAGTTAGCGGCAGATACAATGAGCAGTTCTTC.

This chain links TRBV18 with TRBJ2-1; D remains unclear. CDR3 length equals 13 residues. Trimming cost V 2 bases and J 6 bases, with 8 bases left between them. Germline V CDR1 and CDR2: KGHSH, LQKENI. DNA of the CDR3: TGTGCCAGCTCACCAGAACAGCTCAATGAGCAGTTCTTC. Protein product: CASSPEQLNEQFF.

V usage is TRBV5-1 and J usage is TRBJ1-4; TRBD1 aligns across 7 bases. V trimming: 4 bases; J trimming: 3 bases; junction bases outside the gene matches: 6. Germline V gives CDR1 SGHRS, CDR2 YFSETQ. This CDR3 is built from 15 residues. CDR3 loop: CASSPYRGSNEKLFF. The CDR3 bases are TGCGCCAGCAGCCCCTACAGGGGATCTAATGAAAAACTGTTTTTT.

This clone came up a few times. Here the CDR3 DNA reads TGCAGCGTTGGGATATATGGGACAGACACAGATACGCAGTATTTT. Translating gives CSVGIYGTDTDTQYF. The chain couples TRBV29-1 to TRBJ2-3; 7 nucleotides match TRBD1. Germline values: CDR1 SQVTM, CDR2 ANQGSEA. Trimming took 4 bases from V and 2 from J; bases not matched to a gene: 9. CDR3 length: 15 residues.